A single sample gave rise to the 7 T cell receptor beta chains below, sequenced in a study of OX40 agonist ivuxolimab in advanced cancers. Profiled with immunoSEQ multiplex PCR; TCRdb holds only in-frame clones, not every one. Of about 70,000 clones listed, approximately 86% are singletons. The material was CD4+ or CD8+ T cells sorted from blood, obtained in a trial of the OX40 agonist ivuxolimab. These receptors came from an adult with an advanced solid tumor such as melanoma, head and neck, liver or kidney cancer.

J is TRBJ1-2 and V is TRBV7-2; perhaps TRBD1 as D (5 bases). There are 13 residues in the CDR3. CDR1 and CDR2 (germline): SGHTA, FQGNSA. Trimming removed 5 bases from V and 7 bases from J, with 14 bases in between. The CDR3 is CASSQGLASGYTF. DNA of the CDR3: TGTGCCAGCAGCCAGGGTTTGGCGTCTGGCTACACCTTC.

The CDR3 region is CASSTGDLTGELFF. In DNA, the CDR3 is TGTGCCAGCAGTACAGGGGACCTAACCGGGGAGCTGTTTTTT. The chain joins TRBV28 to TRBJ2-2; TRBD1 matches at 7 bases. With 5 bases clipped from V and 5 bases from J, the junction kept 5 bases outside the gene matches. Germline V lookup: CDR1 MDHEN, CDR2 SYDVKM. CDR3 length: 14 amino acids.

This chain uses TRBV4-1 with TRBJ2-3; TRBD2 matches at 9 bases. With 0 bases clipped from V and 6 bases from J, the junction kept 13 bases outside the gene matches. This CDR3 has 18 amino acids. The germline gives CDR1 MGHRA, CDR2 YSYEKL. CDR3 sequence reads: CASSQDSFSLAGVDTQYF. CDR3 coding DNA: TGCGCCAGCAGCCAAGACTCGTTCAGTTTAGCGGGAGTGGATACGCAGTATTTT.

The chain joins TRBV7-6 to TRBJ2-2, with 9 bases identical to TRBD1. Germline trimming cut 3 bases from V and 5 bases from J; bases unmatched to any gene: 7. The germline CDR1 and CDR2 sequences are SGHVS and FNYEAQ. CDR3 size: 16 residues. The CDR3 reads CASSFEIQGATGELFF. In DNA form, the CDR3 reads TGTGCCAGCAGCTTCGAAATACAGGGGGCTACCGGGGAGCTGTTTTTT. Complete variable domain (other parts from reference TRBV7-6 and TRBJ2-2): GAGVSQSPRYKVTKRGQDVALRCDPISGHVSLYWYRQALGQGPEFLTYFNYEAQQDKSGLPNDRFSAERPEGSISTLTIQRTEQRDSAMYRCASSFEIQGATGELFFGEGSRLTVL.

The rearrangement uses TRBV10-1 and TRBJ2-3; 8 nucleotides agree with TRBD2. Germline CDR1 reads WNHNN; CDR2 reads SYGVQD (reference sequence). The V segment lost 4 bases and the J segment 4 bases; nucleotides outside the gene matches: 1. The CDR3 totals 13 residues. The CDR3 spells CASSGTSPDTQYF. CDR3 nucleotide sequence: TGCGCCAGCAGTGGGACTAGCCCAGATACGCAGTATTTT.

The chain carries TRBV23-1 and TRBJ1-2; no firm D call. TRBV23-1 has ORF status, its function being uncertain. The length of the CDR3 is 14 residues. V dropped 2 bases and J dropped 7 bases, with 14 bases sitting between them. The CDR3 loop reads CASSQKAGSGGYTF. CDR3 in DNA: TGCGCCAGCAGTCAAAAGGCGGGCAGTGGTGGCTACACCTTC.

The V gene is TRBV5-1, the J gene TRBJ2-7; D might be TRBD1 (6 bases). This CDR3 has 14 amino acids. The germline gives CDR1 SGHRS, CDR2 YFSETQ. Trimming shortened V by 1 base and J by 5 bases, and 13 bases separated the two germline ends. In nucleotides, the CDR3 is TGCGCCAGCAGCTTGAGTACAGGGTCGGACGAGCAGTACTTC. As protein: CASSLSTGSDEQYF.